A single sample gave rise to the 15 T cell receptor beta chains below, sequenced in a study of T-cell reconstitution after alpha-beta-depleted transplantation in children. Using unique molecular identifiers, the investigators prepared the TCRbeta library. TCRdb recomputed calls from the PCR reads with MiXCR, one row per CDR3 protein. The sample has 800,000 to 1,000,000 distinct CDR3 sequences, about 29% seen once. Sequencing used PBMCs, mostly from graft donor cells, obtained 360 days after TCRalphabeta/CD19-depleted stem cell transplant. All receptors derive from a boy in the first two years of life who had a stem cell transplant for SCID, so the T cells may come from the graft donor.

The chain combines TRBV4-1 with TRBJ2-3; 9 bases are shared with TRBD2. V shed 1 base, J shed 0 bases, and the junction held 5 bases outside the gene matches. The CDR3 contains 17 residues. In germline, CDR1 is MGHRA, CDR2 YSYEKL. As DNA, the CDR3 is TGCGCCAGCAGCCAAGCTCGTCTAGCGGGGAGCACAGATACGCAGTATTTT. Amino acid sequence: CASSQARLAGSTDTQYF.

The rearrangement links TRBV5-5 to TRBJ2-7; a possible D gene is TRBD2 (5 bases). Trimming removed 2 bases at V and 4 bases at J, with 16 bases between. The CDR3 length is 15 residues. The germline CDR1 and CDR2 sequences are SGHKS and YYEKEE (reference sequence). In nucleotides, the CDR3 is TGTGCCAGCAGCTTCTACCCGGGGAGATCTTACGAGCAGTACTTC. It yields the protein CASSFYPGRSYEQYF.

The chain links TRBV27 to TRBJ2-3; D may match TRBD1 or TRBD2 (5 bases each). The germline CDR1 and CDR2 sequences are MNHEY and SMNVEV (reference sequence). The CDR3 covers 19 residues. V was shortened by 3 bases and J by 2 bases, with 24 bases between the two germline ends. CDR3 nucleotide sequence: TGTGCCAGCAGTTTGCCCGCCAAAAGGGAGCCCGGGGCCACAGATACGCAGTATTTT. It codes for CASSLPAKREPGATDTQYF.

The rearrangement joins TRBV3-1 to TRBJ2-7; D gene unclear. Trimming cost V 0 bases and J 2 bases, with 11 bases left between them. Germline CDR1 is LGHDT and CDR2 is YNNKEL (reference sequence). The CDR3 totals 15 residues. In nucleotides, the CDR3 is TGTGCCAGCAGCCAAGAGTCGTCCCTGGCCTACGAGCAGTACTTC. Its translation: CASSQESSLAYEQYF.

The V gene is TRBV7-9, the J gene TRBJ2-2; D unclear. The CDR3 runs to 15 residues. V was shortened by 5 bases and J by 3 bases, with 13 bases between the two germline ends. Germline V gene data show CDR1 as SEHNR and CDR2 as FQNEAQ (reference sequence). CDR3 nucleotide sequence: TGTGCCAGCAGCCCGTTCGACCTTGACACCGGGGAGCTGTTTTTT. Amino acids: CASSPFDLDTGELFF.

The chain links TRBV5-1 to TRBJ2-5; D unclear. The V gene's germline CDR1 is SGHRS and CDR2 YFSETQ. The V gene lost 7 bases and the J gene lost 0 bases, with 10 bases spanning the gap. The CDR3 length is 13 residues. In nucleotides, the CDR3 is TGCGCCAGCGCTCGCGCTTACCAAGAGACCCAGTACTTC. Its protein is CASARAYQETQYF. Together with reference TRBV5-1 and TRBJ2-5, the CDR3 gives the full variable domain: KAGVTQTPRYLIKTRGQQVTLSCSPISGHRSVSWYQQTPGQGLQFLFEYFSETQRNKGNFPGRFSGRQFSNSRSEMNVSTLELGDSALYLCASARAYQETQYFGPGTRLLVL.

V and J are TRBV12-3 or TRBV12-4 and TRBJ2-7, with D uncertain. This CDR3 has 15 residues. Trimming removed 5 bases at V and 7 bases at J, with 21 bases between. CDR3 nucleotide sequence: TGTGCCAGCAGTCGCGGCGGCATTGCTGTGGGGGAGCAGTACTTC. It specifies CASSRGGIAVGEQYF.

The rearrangement joins TRBV28 to TRBJ1-5; D perhaps matches TRBD1 (5 bases). Germline CDR1 and CDR2: MDHEN and SYDVKM. The CDR3 is 13 residues long. V gave up 3 bases and J gave up 7 bases, with 10 bases separating them. CDR3 in amino acids: CASSFGWGQPQHF. CDR3 coding DNA: TGTGCCAGCAGTTTTGGGTGGGGGCAGCCCCAGCATTTT. The full variable domain, rest sourced from reference TRBV28 and TRBJ1-5, is DVKVTQSSRYLVKRTGEKVFLECVQDMDHENMFWYRQDPGLGLRLIYFSYDVKMKEKGDIPEGYSVSREKKERFSLILESASTNQTSMYLCASSFGWGQPQHFGDGTRLSIL.

Only a few counts were recorded for this clonotype. A much larger clone sits a single nucleotide away, making a read error possible. The gene calls are TRBV12-3 or TRBV12-4 and TRBJ1-1, with 8 bases fitting TRBD1. V dropped 6 bases and J dropped 4; count of bases not matched to a gene: 4. The CDR3 has 13 amino acids. CDR3 sequence (DNA): TGTGCCAGCAGGGACAGGGAGGGCACTGAAGCTTTCTTT. Translated: CASRDREGTEAFF.

In DNA form, the CDR3 reads TGCAGTGCTTCGGGCCCCTCTATTACCGGGGAGCTGTTTTTT. The encoded protein is CSASGPSITGELFF. This sequence joins TRBV20-1 and TRBJ2-2; D gene uncertain. Per the germline V gene, CDR1 is DFQATT and CDR2 is SNEGSKA (reference sequence). Between the trimmed V and J ends, which lost 5 bases and 5 bases, there was a span of 15 bases. This CDR3 region has 14 residues.

The chain combines TRBV12-3 or TRBV12-4 with TRBJ2-2, with TRBD1 matching 11 bases. The J segment lost 5 bases and the V segment lost 2 bases, leaving 10 bases of the junction unmatched. The CDR3 has 18 amino acids. DNA of the CDR3: TGTGCCAGCAGTTTACGCTTGGGGACAGGGGGAAGAACCGGGGAGCTGTTTTTT. This codes for CASSLRLGTGGRTGELFF.

This clonotype showed up just a few times. The chain couples TRBV11-2 to TRBJ1-2, with 7 bases lining up with TRBD1. Germline V lookup: CDR1 SGHAT, CDR2 FQNNGV. CDR3 length equals 16 residues. V lost 5 bases, J lost 3 bases, and 12 bases stayed unmatched. This CDR3 reads CASSADVRDRYYGYTF. CDR3 DNA sequence: TGTGCCAGCAGCGCAGATGTCCGGGACAGATACTATGGCTACACCTTC. The full variable domain, in which reference TRBV11-2 and TRBJ1-2 provide the parts outside the CDR3, is EAGVAQSPRYKIIEKRQSVAFWCNPISGHATLYWYQQILGQGPKLLIQFQNNGVVDDSQLPKDRFSAERLKGVDSTLKIQPAKLEDSAVYLCASSADVRDRYYGYTFGSGTRLTVV.

The chain links TRBV6-1 to TRBJ1-2; D might be TRBD1 (5 bases). CDR1 is MNHNS, CDR2 SASEGT, per germline. This CDR3 contains 17 residues. Trimming pared 7 bases from V and 2 bases from J, leaving 23 bases between. DNA of the CDR3: TGTGCCAGCACATCATCTCGGCGTGGGGCGGGAAACTATGGCTACACCTTC. The encoded protein is CASTSSRRGAGNYGYTF.

This clonotype has a handful of counts. CDR3 protein: CASSLYDGTDTQYF. The CDR3 DNA is TGTGCCAGCAGTTTATACGACGGCACAGATACGCAGTATTTT. This chain links TRBV27 with TRBJ2-3; D ambiguous. Germline V gene sequence: CDR1 MNHEY, CDR2 SMNVEV (reference sequence). The CDR3 covers 14 residues. V was clipped by 1 base and J by 1 base, with 6 bases between them.

This chain connects TRBV11-2 to TRBJ1-1, with TRBD1 as a possible D gene (5 bases). The ends were cut back, 5 bases at V and 7 bases at J, with 11 bases in the middle. CDR1 is SGHAT and CDR2 is FQNNGV in the germline V gene. This CDR3 has 12 amino acids. The chain's CDR3 is CASSRRQFEAFF. For the CDR3, the DNA is TGTGCCAGCAGCCGAAGACAGTTTGAAGCTTTCTTT.